The 27 T cell receptor beta chains presented below share a single source sample, sequenced in a study of early T cells in non-severe SARS-CoV-2 infection. TCRdb called the 5' RACE reads again in MiXCR, with one record for every CDR3 protein. The sample holds approximately 38,000 distinct CDR3 sequences, 4.1% seen once. What was sequenced was whole blood. Receptors originate from an adult who was a healthcare worker with PCR-confirmed SARS-CoV-2 infection or an uninfected control (not recorded which).

The table lists this clonotype with many counts. This chain connects TRBV7-2 to TRBJ1-3, with D tentatively TRBD1 (5 bases). Germline lookup yields CDR1 SGHTA and CDR2 FQGNSA. Trimming removed 3 bases at V and 0 bases at J, with 21 bases between. This CDR3 spans 19 amino acids. The CDR3 loop is CASSFRGPGLSLSGNTIYF. CDR3 in DNA: TGTGCCAGCAGCTTCCGGGGACCAGGCTTATCTCTCTCTGGAAACACCATATATTTT.

This clonotype was detected many times. V is TRBV7-9 and J is TRBJ1-5; D call uncertain. The CDR3 contains 15 residues. Per the germline V gene, CDR1 is SEHNR and CDR2 is FQNEAQ (reference sequence). The germline V and J ends were trimmed by 5 bases and 2 bases, with 13 bases remaining between them. The CDR3 DNA sequence: TGTGCCAGCAGCCCGCCGGGCTGGGGCAATCAGCCCCAGCATTTT. This encodes CASSPPGWGNQPQHF.

At least ten counts were recorded for this clonotype. V gene TRBV27 combines with J gene TRBJ1-5; a possible D gene is TRBD1 (6 bases). Germline V gene sequence: CDR1 MNHEY, CDR2 SMNVEV (reference sequence). This CDR3 has 14 residues. V lost 6 bases to trimming and J lost 6 bases, with 15 bases between them. As DNA, the CDR3 is TGTGCCAGCAGCCCACAGGGACCGGGTCAGCCCCAGCATTTT. This codes for CASSPQGPGQPQHF.

Details on this clonotype: This clone may be a read error of a much larger clone one base away. J is TRBJ2-7 and V is TRBV12-5; D possibly uses TRBD1 or TRBD2 (6 bases each). The CDR3 runs to 14 residues. V lost 5 bases to trimming and J lost 6 bases, with 17 bases between them. Germline V gene lookup returns CDR1 LGHNT and CDR2 FRNRAP. CDR3 in amino acids: CASGVAGGDCEQYF. The CDR3 DNA reads as TGTGCTAGTGGTGTGGCCGGGGGCGACTGCGAGCAGTACTTC.

This clonotype has ten or more counts. This sequence joins TRBV24-1 and TRBJ2-4; a possible D gene is TRBD2 (6 bases). V was trimmed by 4 bases and J by 6 bases, leaving 18 bases between them. The CDR3 is 16 residues long. Germline V lookup: CDR1 KGHDR, CDR2 SFDVKD. The DNA for the CDR3 is TGTGCCACCAGTGAACCGGGACCCAAGGGAGGAAACATTCAGTACTTC. It yields the protein CATSEPGPKGGNIQYF.

Ten or more counts support this clonotype. V and J are TRBV19 and TRBJ2-7; 10 nucleotides line up with TRBD1. The V gene end was trimmed by 5 bases and the J gene end by 5 bases; junction bases not matched to a gene: 6. Germline V gives CDR1 LNHDA, CDR2 SQIVND (reference sequence). CDR3 length: 14 amino acids. CDR3: CASSQGQGVDEQYF. CDR3 nucleotide sequence: TGTGCCAGTAGTCAAGGACAGGGGGTTGACGAGCAGTACTTC.

This clonotype is categorized as medium-sized. The rearrangement joins TRBV12-3 or TRBV12-4 to TRBJ1-1, with D hard to call. The V end was cut by 5 bases, the J end by 3 bases, with 4 bases between. The CDR3 runs 11 residues. DNA of the CDR3: TGTGCCAGCAGTCCCGACACTGAAGCTTTCTTT. It specifies CASSPDTEAFF.

The sample holds many counts of this clonotype. The CDR3 reads CAISAAGGSYEQYF. The DNA of the CDR3 is TGTGCCATCAGTGCGGCAGGGGGGTCCTACGAGCAGTACTTC. The V call is TRBV10-3, the J call TRBJ2-7; D might be TRBD1 (7 bases). There are 14 residues in the CDR3. Germline V gene data show CDR1 as ENHRY and CDR2 as SYGVKD. Trimming cost V 4 bases and J 1 base, with 11 bases left between them.

V usage is TRBV5-1 and J usage is TRBJ1-2; TRBD1 matches at 11 bases. This CDR3 is built from 16 residues. V was pared by 4 bases and J by 4 bases, with 9 bases of the junction left unmatched. Per germline, CDR1 SGHRS and CDR2 YFSETQ. The CDR3 spells CASSAPDRGLLYGYTF. The DNA for the CDR3 is TGCGCCAGCAGCGCACCGGACAGGGGGCTTCTCTATGGCTACACCTTC.

For the CDR3, the DNA is TGTGCCAGCAGACTAACAGGGGGCACTGAAGCTTTCTTT. Translating gives CASRLTGGTEAFF. V is TRBV12-3 or TRBV12-4 and J is TRBJ1-1; 8 bases fit TRBD1. This CDR3 region has 13 residues. V shed 6 bases, J shed 4 bases, and the junction held 4 bases outside the gene matches.

This clonotype was seen a handful of times. CDR3 nucleotides: TGTGCCAGTAACCCAGATCGGGGGGGAAGGGGTTACGAGCAGTACTTC. Encoded protein: CASNPDRGGRGYEQYF. This chain links TRBV19 with TRBJ2-7; 8 bases are shared with TRBD2. Losses at the gene ends were 7 bases for V and 4 bases for J; bases not matched to a gene: 15. This CDR3 region has 16 residues. Germline V gene data show CDR1 as LNHDA and CDR2 as SQIVND (reference sequence).

This clonotype has just a few counts. V gene TRBV18 combines with J gene TRBJ2-3; D is tentatively TRBD1 or TRBD2 (5 bases each). This CDR3 is 13 amino acids long. Germline CDR1 reads KGHSH; CDR2 reads LQKENI. V gave up 2 bases and J gave up 6 bases, with 9 bases separating them. The CDR3 protein is CASSPGGTDTQYF. In DNA form, the CDR3 reads TGTGCCAGCTCACCAGGGGGAACCGATACGCAGTATTTT.

In this sample, this clonotype turned up many times. J is TRBJ2-1 and V is TRBV7-2; no clear D gene. Germline V gives CDR1 SGHTA, CDR2 FQGNSA. Trimming pared 6 bases from V and 6 bases from J, leaving 9 bases between. This CDR3 has 12 amino acids. In DNA, the CDR3 is TGTGCCAGCAGACCGTTGGGCAATGAGCAGTTCTTC. It is translated as CASRPLGNEQFF.

This clonotype was recorded a few times. This sequence joins TRBV28 and TRBJ1-2; 8 positions match TRBD1. Germline V gene lookup returns CDR1 MDHEN and CDR2 SYDVKM. The CDR3 sequence is 13 residues long. The J segment lost 4 bases and the V segment lost 8 bases, leaving 6 bases of the junction unmatched. The CDR3 here is CASYRQGSYGYTF. The CDR3 DNA sequence: TGTGCCAGCTACCGACAGGGGAGCTATGGCTACACCTTC.

This clonotype was counted ten times or more. V gene TRBV11-3 combines with J gene TRBJ2-5; TRBD2 might be the D (5 bases). The CDR3 consists of 14 residues. V lost 5 bases to trimming and J lost 2 bases, with 12 bases between them. CDR1 and CDR2 (germline): SGHNT, YENEEA. CDR3 protein: CASSPPGNQETQYF. Here the CDR3 DNA reads TGTGCCAGCAGCCCGCCCGGGAATCAAGAGACCCAGTACTTC.

This clonotype occurred many times. V gene TRBV27 combines with J gene TRBJ1-3; 9 bases match TRBD1. V shed 4 bases, J shed 7 bases, and the junction held 5 bases outside the gene matches. CDR3 size: 14 residues. CDR1 and CDR2 from the germline V gene are MNHEY and SMNVEV (reference sequence). The CDR3 sequence is CASSSLTGGNTIYF. The CDR3 DNA is TGTGCCAGCAGTTCATTGACAGGGGGGAACACCATATATTTT.

There are many counts of this clonotype. V is TRBV6-2 or TRBV6-3 and J is TRBJ1-2; a weak D match, TRBD1 (6 bases). Germline V gives CDR1 MNHEY, CDR2 SVGEGT. The length of the CDR3 is 14 residues. Deletions cut 5 bases from V and 13 bases from J, with 23 bases between. The CDR3 DNA follows: TGTGCCAGCAGTGCTAATACAGGGATCACGACCGGCACCTTC. Translation gives CASSANTGITTGTF.

This clonotype was observed many times. The chain combines TRBV20-1 with TRBJ2-7; 11 nucleotides align to TRBD1. The CDR3 spans 14 residues. Germline trimming cut 5 bases from V and 0 bases from J; bases unmatched to any gene: 3. CDR1 is DFQATT, CDR2 SNEGSKA, per germline (reference sequence). CDR3 sequence reads: CSAWTGGASYEQYF. The CDR3 DNA is TGCAGTGCTTGGACAGGGGGCGCCTCCTACGAGCAGTACTTC.

This clonotype was detected many times. This chain connects TRBV7-9 to TRBJ2-5; D may be TRBD1 (6 bases). Trimming pared 1 base from V and 5 bases from J, leaving 17 bases between. The CDR3 contains 16 residues. Germline CDR1 is SEHNR and CDR2 is FQNEAQ (reference sequence). CDR3 sequence: CASSLGNREGWETQYF. The DNA for the CDR3 is TGTGCCAGCAGCTTAGGGAACAGGGAAGGATGGGAGACCCAGTACTTC. Combining the CDR3 with reference TRBV7-9 and TRBJ2-5 gives the whole variable domain DTGVSQNPRHKITKRGQNVTFRCDPISEHNRLYWYRQTLGQGPEFLTYFQNEAQLEKSRLLSDRFSAERPKGSFSTLEIQRTEQGDSAMYLCASSLGNREGWETQYFGPGTRLLVL.

This clonotype was counted ten times or more. The J gene is TRBJ2-7, the V gene TRBV20-1; possibly TRBD1 for D (5 bases). Trimming shortened V by 6 bases and J by 3 bases, and 15 bases separated the two germline ends. Germline V gene lookup returns CDR1 DFQATT and CDR2 SNEGSKA (reference sequence). The CDR3 consists of 13 residues. CDR3 in amino acids: CSAPGQGVYEQYF. The CDR3 coding sequence is TGCAGTGCGCCCGGCCAGGGTGTCTACGAGCAGTACTTC.

This clonotype occurred many times. The chain recombines TRBV3-1 with TRBJ2-1; TRBD2 matches 12 bases. Trimming removed 4 bases from V and 8 bases from J; junction bases left unmatched: 6. The CDR3 spans 15 residues. Germline V lookup: CDR1 LGHDT, CDR2 YNNKEL (reference sequence). The CDR3 DNA is TGTGCCAGCAGCCCGACTAGCGGGAGCTTCGATGAGCAGTTCTTC. This encodes CASSPTSGSFDEQFF.

At least ten counts were recorded for this clonotype. CDR3 nucleotides: TGTGCCAGCAGTCGGGGCGACTATGGCTACACCTTC. It translates to CASSRGDYGYTF. The V call is TRBV25-1, the J call TRBJ1-2; D is possibly TRBD1 (5 bases). CDR1 is MGHDK and CDR2 is SYGVNS in the germline V gene. This CDR3 contains 12 residues. The V end was cut by 5 bases, the J end by 3 bases, with 7 bases between.

This clonotype was seen many times. The V call is TRBV6-6, the J call TRBJ1-2; D is uncertain. V was shortened by 2 bases and J by 7 bases, with 11 bases between the two germline ends. Germline V CDR1 and CDR2: MNHNY, SVGAGI (reference sequence). The CDR3 spans 13 residues. The DNA of the CDR3 is TGTGCCAGCAGTTACGGGAGGGAGGCTGGCTACACCTTC. It translates to CASSYGREAGYTF.

There are many counts of this clonotype. V is TRBV28 and J is TRBJ1-2; no clear D gene. The CDR3 sequence is 14 residues long. V was trimmed by 2 bases and J by 2 bases, leaving 9 bases between them. CDR1 is MDHEN and CDR2 is SYDVKM in the germline V gene. The CDR3, as DNA: TGTGCCAGCAGTTTACCCGACAAGAACTATGGCTACACCTTC. Protein product: CASSLPDKNYGYTF.

This clonotype showed up many times. The chain links TRBV20-1 to TRBJ1-1, with TRBD1 identical over 10 bases. CDR3 length: 15 amino acids. The junction had 5 bases not matched to a gene; V was cut back by 0 bases and J by 4 bases. CDR1 is DFQATT and CDR2 is SNEGSKA in the germline V gene (reference sequence). DNA of the CDR3: TGCAGTGCTAGAGATGGGACAGGGGTAAGCACTGAAGCTTTCTTT. Protein product: CSARDGTGVSTEAFF.

This CDR3 reads CAISTVTGGTDTQYF. The DNA of the CDR3 is TGTGCCATCAGTACAGTCACAGGGGGCACAGATACGCAGTATTTT. J is TRBJ2-3 and V is TRBV10-3; TRBD1 matches at 7 bases. The germline V gene has CDR1 ENHRY and CDR2 SYGVKD. Losses at the gene ends were 5 bases for V and 1 base for J; bases not matched to a gene: 6. CDR3 length equals 15 residues.

This clonotype was counted ten times or more. The V gene is TRBV11-2, the J gene TRBJ2-5; 7 bases are shared with TRBD1. V gave up 5 bases and J gave up 2 bases; unmatched junction bases: 5. This CDR3 is 14 amino acids long. The germline CDR1 and CDR2 sequences are SGHAT and FQNNGV. DNA for the CDR3: TGTGCCAGCAGCCGCCCGGGACAGCAAGAGACCCAGTACTTC. This codes for CASSRPGQQETQYF. The entire variable domain, with the rest obtained from reference TRBV11-2 and TRBJ2-5, is as follows: EAGVAQSPRYKIIEKRQSVAFWCNPISGHATLYWYQQILGQGPKLLIQFQNNGVVDDSQLPKDRFSAERLKGVDSTLKIQPAKLEDSAVYLCASSRPGQQETQYFGPGTRLLVL.